The entry that follows covers one TCR beta chain sequence. What it binds is not known. The sample comes from a study of cytomegalovirus exposure and HLA in healthy donors. General study results and limits: Later analysis identified a missense DCLRE1C variant that was linked to TCR beta V- and J-gene trimming. Analyzed later, most CMV-associated TCR beta chains appeared HLA-restricted. There were several of the most significant clusters that appeared linked to common viral pathogens in a later analysis.

The V gene end was trimmed by 0 bases and the J gene end by 4 bases; junction bases not matched to a gene: 7. Germline-derived CDR1 and CDR2 are SGHRS and YFSETQ. This CDR3 is built from 16 residues. Amplification used 60 Vbeta primers and 13 Jbeta primers. Assay: immunoSEQ multiplex PCR; the TCRdb copy retains only in-frame clones and omits some. The sample records 120,000 to 150,000 clones, 70% to 85% being singletons. This receptor was taken from a man in his forties in good health and CMV-seronegative. The chain couples TRBV5-1 to TRBJ2-1; TRBD2 aligns across 7 bases. Sequenced: PBMCs. CDR3 DNA sequence: TGCGCCAGCAGCTTGGCCGGCGGGAGTTTTTACAATGAGCAGTTCTTC. It yields the protein CASSLAGGSFYNEQFF.